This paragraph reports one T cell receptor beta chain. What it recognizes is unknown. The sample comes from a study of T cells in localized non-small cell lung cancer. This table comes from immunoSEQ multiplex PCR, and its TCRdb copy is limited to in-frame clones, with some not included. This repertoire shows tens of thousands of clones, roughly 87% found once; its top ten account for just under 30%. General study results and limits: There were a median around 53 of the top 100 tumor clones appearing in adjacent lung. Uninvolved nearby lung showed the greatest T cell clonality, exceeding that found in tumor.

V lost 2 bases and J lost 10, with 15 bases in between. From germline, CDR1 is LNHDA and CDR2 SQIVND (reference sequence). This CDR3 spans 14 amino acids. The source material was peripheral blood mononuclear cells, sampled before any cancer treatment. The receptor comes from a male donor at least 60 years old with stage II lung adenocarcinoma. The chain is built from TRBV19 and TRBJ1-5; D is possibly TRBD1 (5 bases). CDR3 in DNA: TGTGCCAGTAGTATACGGGGGGATCCTTCTCCCCAGCATTTT. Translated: CASSIRGDPSPQHF.